Shown below are 25 T cell receptor beta chains from a single sample sequenced in a study. TCRdb analysed the 5' RACE reads with MiXCR anew, one entry per CDR3 protein. The sample has 60,000 to 65,000 distinct CDR3 sequences; 22% are singletons. The specimen sequenced was memory CD4+ T cells sorted from a lymph node. The subset is: memory CD4+ T cells, CD4+CD45RO+CD25-. Receptor source: a female donor with breast cancer.

This clonotype was seen more than once but under ten times. This chain connects TRBV10-3 to TRBJ2-4; D is perhaps TRBD2 (6 bases). The CDR3 is made up of 12 amino acids. V lost 10 bases, J lost 10 bases, and 17 bases lay in between. The germline V gene encodes CDR1 ENHRY and CDR2 SYGVKD. The DNA for the CDR3 is TGTGCCACTACAAACCGGGACTCGATTCAGTACTTC. As protein: CATTNRDSIQYF.

A few counts support this clonotype. The rearrangement joins TRBV14 to TRBJ2-7, with 7 bases aligning to TRBD1. Per the germline V gene, CDR1 is SGHDN and CDR2 is FVKESK. J lost 4 bases, V lost 3 bases, and 12 bases had no gene match. CDR3 length: 16 residues. The CDR3 spells CASSHTYRGRGYEQYF. CDR3 nucleotide sequence: TGTGCCAGCAGCCACACCTACAGGGGTCGGGGATACGAGCAGTACTTC. The full variable domain, completed using reference TRBV14 and TRBJ2-7, is EAGVTQFPSHSVIEKGQTVTLRCDPISGHDNLYWYRRVMGKEIKFLLHFVKESKQDESGMPNNRFLAERTGGTYSTLKVQPAELEDSGVYFCASSHTYRGRGYEQYFGPGTRLTVT.

This clonotype was recorded a few times. The chain is built from TRBV11-2 and TRBJ2-7; 9 bases line up with TRBD1. Unmatched junction bases numbered 8, after V lost 5 bases and J lost 3 bases. The CDR3 is made up of 15 amino acids. Germline V lookup: CDR1 SGHAT, CDR2 FQNNGV. DNA of the CDR3: TGTGCCAGCAGCCGAAACCGGGACAGGGTCTACGAGCAGTACTTC. Translating gives CASSRNRDRVYEQYF.

This clonotype occurred many times. V gene TRBV6-5 combines with J gene TRBJ2-1; possibly TRBD2 for D (5 bases). V dropped 9 bases and J dropped 6 bases, with 18 bases sitting between them. This CDR3 spans 14 amino acids. Germline V gene sequence: CDR1 MNHEY, CDR2 SVGAGI. The CDR3 sequence is CASGQEDVGNEQFF. CDR3 coding DNA: TGTGCCAGTGGGCAGGAGGACGTGGGCAATGAGCAGTTCTTC.

The chain combines TRBV7-2 with TRBJ1-1; D gene ambiguous. Germline V gene lookup returns CDR1 SGHTA and CDR2 FQGNSA. The ends were cut back, 4 bases at V and 6 bases at J, with 12 bases in the middle. CDR3 length: 13 residues. The CDR3 loop reads CASSWQVKAEAFF. In nucleotides, the CDR3 is TGTGCCAGCAGCTGGCAGGTTAAAGCTGAAGCTTTCTTT.

This rearrangement joins TRBV5-1 to TRBJ1-1; TRBD1 matches 7 bases. V shed 6 bases and J 0 bases; nucleotides not matched to a gene: 8. The CDR3 runs 15 residues. The germline CDR1 and CDR2 sequences are SGHRS and YFSETQ. Here the CDR3 DNA reads TGCGCCAGCAAAACAAGACAGGGTTTGAACACTGAAGCTTTCTTT. Residues: CASKTRQGLNTEAFF.

As regards this clonotype: In this CDR3 the conserved last residue, phenylalanine or tryptophan, is missing, so a read error is likely. V and J are TRBV6-5 and TRBJ1-4; 10 positions match TRBD1. The CDR3 consists of 14 residues. J lost 8 bases, V lost 6 bases, and 6 bases had no gene match. The germline CDR1 and CDR2 sequences are MNHEY and SVGAGI. CDR3 residues: CASRGTGVGEKLFL. The CDR3 DNA follows: TGTGCCAGCAGGGGGACAGGGGTCGGGGAAAAACTGTTTCTT.

This clonotype was observed a few times. The rearrangement links TRBV7-2 to TRBJ1-1, with D hard to call. Germline V gene data show CDR1 as SGHTA and CDR2 as FQGNSA. CDR3 length: 13 residues. Trimming removed 6 bases from V and 2 bases from J, with 10 bases in between. Here the CDR3 reads CASRRAGNTEAFF. Here the CDR3 DNA reads TGTGCCAGCAGACGCGCAGGAAACACTGAAGCTTTCTTT.

This clonotype has only a few counts. A much more abundant neighbour one base away suggests this may be a read error. J is TRBJ2-3 and V is TRBV7-3; D perhaps matches TRBD1 (6 bases). V dropped 4 bases and J dropped 9 bases, with 14 bases sitting between them. Germline V gene data show CDR1 as SGHTA and CDR2 as FQGTGA. The CDR3 covers 13 residues. Written as DNA, the CDR3 is TGTGCCAGCAGCTACACACGACAGGTGACGCAGTATTTT. Its protein product is CASSYTRQVTQYF.

Many counts were recorded for this clonotype. The chain links TRBV5-1 to TRBJ2-2, with 7 bases matching TRBD2. The CDR3 runs to 17 residues. CDR1 SGHRS and CDR2 YFSETQ come from the germline V gene. V was clipped by 7 bases and J by 0 bases; unmatched bases: 12. The CDR3 DNA follows: TGCGCCAGCGCTCGGGGAGCGGGGACCACGAACACCGGGGAGCTGTTTTTT. This translates into CASARGAGTTNTGELFF.

Regarding this clonotype: A read error may be the cause here, since a much bigger clone is one base away. This sequence joins TRBV13 and TRBJ2-6; D may be TRBD1 (5 bases). Germline CDR1 is PRHDT and CDR2 is FYEKMQ (reference sequence). The CDR3 has 15 residues. CDR3 loop: CARSSQGSGANVLTF. CDR3 nucleotide sequence: TGTGCCCGCAGCTCCCAGGGATCTGGGGCCAACGTCCTGACTTTC.

This clonotype showed up just a few times. It is unclear where the CDR3 begins or ends on the DNA, so no DNA is shown, and the CDR3 is as TCRdb lists it. V is TRBV10-3 and J is TRBJ2-2; the table names TRBD2, a call not compared with the DNA. The CDR3 region is 13 residues in length, termini included. Germline V gene lookup returns CDR1 ENHRY and CDR2 SYGVKD. The CDR3 is CAIRVAEGTGELF.

In this sample, this clonotype turned up a few times. The chain couples TRBV7-2 to TRBJ1-2; D is unresolved. CDR1 SGHTA and CDR2 FQGNSA come from the germline V gene. The CDR3 is 13 residues long. V lost 1 base, J lost 4 bases, and 7 bases lay in between. CDR3 in DNA: TGTGCCAGCAGCTTAGGGGCCCTCTATGGCTACACCTTC. Translation gives CASSLGALYGYTF.

Concerning this clonotype: A read error is possible here, since a much larger clone lies one base away. V is TRBV7-2 and J is TRBJ1-1; no firm D call. Germline assignment: CDR1 SGHTA and CDR2 FQGNSA. CDR3 length: 13 residues. The CDR3 coding sequence is TGTGTCAGCAGCTTCAGTCAGGCCACTGAAGCTTTCTTT. Its translation: CVSSFSQATEAFF. Drawing the rest from reference TRBV7-2 and TRBJ1-1, the complete variable domain is GAGVSQSPSNKVTEKGKDVELRCDPISGHTALYWYRQSLGQGLEFLIYFQGNSAPDKSGLPSDRFSAERTGGSVSTLTIQRTQQEDSAVYLCVSSFSQATEAFFGQGTRLTVV.

This clonotype was recorded at least ten times. The chain joins TRBV6-5 to TRBJ2-3, with D perhaps matching TRBD2 (6 bases). This CDR3 is built from 13 residues. The ends were cut back, 7 bases at V and 2 bases at J, with 10 bases in the middle. Germline lookup yields CDR1 MNHEY and CDR2 SVGAGI. The CDR3 DNA reads TGTGCCAGCAAACTAGCCGACACAGATACGCAGTATTTT. This sequence encodes CASKLADTDTQYF.

The rearrangement links TRBV20-1 to TRBJ2-7; D not certain. The germline V and J ends were trimmed by 0 bases and 2 bases, with 11 bases remaining between them. The CDR3 sequence is 14 residues long. CDR1 is DFQATT and CDR2 is SNEGSKA in the germline V gene (reference sequence). The CDR3 DNA reads TGCAGTGCTAGAGATCCTAGGGTCCCCTACGAGCAGTACTTC. Residues: CSARDPRVPYEQYF.

This clonotype has just a few counts. The rearrangement joins TRBV12-3 or TRBV12-4 to TRBJ2-1, with D possibly TRBD1 on 5 matching bases. Between the trimmed V and J ends, which lost 3 bases and 4 bases, there was a span of 10 bases. The CDR3 spans 14 residues. CDR3 sequence (DNA): TGTGCCAGCAGTTTCGTGACAGCTTACAATGAGCAGTTCTTC. This codes for CASSFVTAYNEQFF.

J is TRBJ2-5 and V is TRBV29-1, with 7 bases identical to TRBD2. The CDR3 covers 15 residues. The germline V gene encodes CDR1 SQVTM and CDR2 ANQGSEA. V shed 5 bases, J shed 3 bases, and the junction held 12 bases outside the gene matches. Here the CDR3 DNA reads TGCAGCGTTCTTCCAGGGAGGGTAGTAGAAGAGACCCAGTACTTC. This encodes CSVLPGRVVEETQYF.

With regard to this clonotype: Compared with germline, one end of the junction differs, possibly owing to a read error. The DNA for the CDR3 is TGTGCCACCAGCCAACCGGGACTAGGCCAAGAGACCCAGTACTTC. As protein: CATSQPGLGQETQYF. This chain uses TRBV7-6 with TRBJ2-5; 8 bases line up with TRBD2. Per germline, CDR1 SGHVS and CDR2 FNYEAQ. The CDR3 has 15 amino acids.

The chain recombines TRBV5-1 with TRBJ2-7, with a weak D call TRBD2 (6 bases). In germline, CDR1 is SGHRS, CDR2 YFSETQ. This CDR3 region has 15 residues. The V and J ends lost 4 bases and 4 bases respectively, with 18 bases between them. The CDR3 sequence is CASSQQSGLAYEQYF. The CDR3 bases are TGCGCCAGCAGCCAACAATCGGGACTGGCGTACGAGCAGTACTTC.

As to this clonotype: This likely comes from a read error, as the CDR3 has no conserved phenylalanine or tryptophan at its end. V usage is TRBV5-1 and J usage is TRBJ2-1; tentatively, D is TRBD2 (5 bases). This CDR3 has 14 amino acids. V lost 2 bases and J 0 bases, leaving 6 bases between the germline ends. Per germline, CDR1 SGHRS and CDR2 YFSETQ. CDR3 region: CASSFGSSYNEQFY. CDR3 DNA sequence: TGCGCCAGCAGCTTTGGGAGCTCCTACAATGAGCAGTTCTAC.

This sequence joins TRBV6-1 and TRBJ2-7; D possibly corresponds to TRBD2 (6 bases). The CDR3 covers 13 residues. The germline gives CDR1 MNHNS, CDR2 SASEGT. Trimming stripped 4 bases from V and 3 bases from J, with 10 bases between. CDR3 sequence reads: CASSASEGYEQYF. The CDR3 nucleotides are TGTGCCAGCAGTGCCTCGGAGGGCTACGAGCAGTACTTC.

V and J are TRBV9 and TRBJ2-4; 7 bases map to TRBD2. V lost 3 bases and J lost 5; bases outside the gene matches: 11. This CDR3 comprises 16 residues. Per the germline V gene, CDR1 is SGDLS and CDR2 is YYNGEE. DNA for the CDR3: TGTGCCAGCAGCGGGACAAGTAAAGGGAGGGAAAACATTCAGTACTTC. Its protein product is CASSGTSKGRENIQYF. The full variable domain, completed using reference TRBV9 and TRBJ2-4, is DSGVTQTPKHLITATGQRVTLRCSPRSGDLSVYWYQQSLDQGLQFLIQYYNGEERAKGNILERFSAQQFPDLHSELNLSSLELGDSALYFCASSGTSKGRENIQYFGAGTRLSVL.

V and J are TRBV20-1 and TRBJ2-3; 9 bases fit TRBD2. Trimming cost V 3 bases and J 6 bases; bases outside gene matches: 7. The CDR3 covers 14 residues. The germline V gene encodes CDR1 DFQATT and CDR2 SNEGSKA (reference sequence). The CDR3 spells CSASIAGDVDTQYF. The DNA for the CDR3 is TGCAGTGCTAGCATAGCGGGAGATGTGGATACGCAGTATTTT.

The rearrangement uses TRBV7-9 and TRBJ1-6; D ambiguous. With 1 base removed from V and 6 bases from J, the gap between germline ends came to 7 bases. This CDR3 has 14 amino acids. Germline loops: CDR1 SEHNR, CDR2 FQNEAQ (reference sequence). CDR3 in DNA: TGTGCCAGCAGCTTAGAGGCCGGTAATTCACCCCTCCACTTT. It yields the protein CASSLEAGNSPLHF.